Listed below are T cell receptor beta chains from one sample, sequenced in a study of blood T cell repertoires in COVID-19. The repertoire was sequenced with immunoSEQ multiplex PCR; TCRdb's copy has only in-frame clones and lacks some. The sample contains some 180,000 clones, 60% to 85% of which appear only once. The material sequenced was peripheral blood. These receptors came from a woman in her fifties or sixties with active or convalescent COVID-19. Both conserved end residues are part of each CDR3. The order of the fields is D gene, clone size, V gene, J gene, CDR3 DNA, CDR3 protein. D genes are given only for firm matches. Only part of the rows carry a size: once, few, many, or a class if the clone is expanded.

d_gene: -
abundance: once
v_gene: TRBV6-2/TRBV6-3
j_gene: TRBJ2-3
CDR3nt: TGTGCCAGCAGTGACGGACTGTCTGCTTACACAGATACGCAGTATTTT
CDR3aa: CASSDGLSAYTDTQYF

d_gene: TRBD1
abundance: few
v_gene: TRBV30
j_gene: TRBJ1-6
CDR3nt: TGTGCCTGGAACAGGGGGAATTCACCCCTCCACTTT
CDR3aa: CAWNRGNSPLHF

d_gene: -
abundance: -
v_gene: TRBV7-2
j_gene: TRBJ1-1
CDR3nt: TGTGCCAGCAGGGTTGCGGACACCCAAACTGAAGCTTTCTTT
CDR3aa: CASRVADTQTEAFF

d_gene: TRBD1
abundance: few
v_gene: TRBV19
j_gene: TRBJ1-2
CDR3nt: TGTGCCAGTAGTATAGACCGGGACAGGCACAGCTACACCTTC
CDR3aa: CASSIDRDRHSYTF

d_gene: TRBD2
abundance: -
v_gene: TRBV18
j_gene: TRBJ2-1
CDR3nt: TGTGCCAGCTCACCCAAGACTAGCGGGGGTGAGCAGTTCTTC
CDR3aa: CASSPKTSGGEQFF

d_gene: -
abundance: -
v_gene: TRBV28
j_gene: TRBJ1-1
CDR3nt: TGTGCCAGCAGGGACCCGGGGGAGAACACTGAAGCTTTCTTT
CDR3aa: CASRDPGENTEAFF

d_gene: TRBD2
abundance: -
v_gene: TRBV7-2
j_gene: TRBJ2-7
CDR3nt: TGTGCCAGCAGCTTAGGGGTTCTAGCGGGAGTTAGCGAGCAGTACTTC
CDR3aa: CASSLGVLAGVSEQYF

d_gene: TRBD1
abundance: -
v_gene: TRBV18
j_gene: TRBJ2-3
CDR3nt: TGTGCCAGCTCCGGTGGACAGGGGTCCCCAGATACGCAGTATTTT
CDR3aa: CASSGGQGSPDTQYF

d_gene: -
abundance: -
v_gene: TRBV9
j_gene: TRBJ1-6
CDR3nt: TGTGCCAGCAGCCCTAGGGGAGGGAACAATTCACCCCTCCACTTT
CDR3aa: CASSPRGGNNSPLHF

d_gene: -
abundance: -
v_gene: TRBV3-1/TRBV3-2
j_gene: TRBJ1-6
CDR3nt: TGTGCCAGCAGCCGAAACAGGGCTTCGGTGAATTCACCCCTCCACTTT
CDR3aa: CASSRNRASVNSPLHF

d_gene: -
abundance: -
v_gene: TRBV28
j_gene: TRBJ1-2
CDR3nt: TGTGCCACTGGTAGTGAGACAGAAGACTATGGCTACACCTTC
CDR3aa: CATGSETEDYGYTF

d_gene: -
abundance: -
v_gene: TRBV5-1
j_gene: TRBJ1-2
CDR3nt: TGCGCCAGCAGCACCGGACAATTAAACTATGGCTACACCTTC
CDR3aa: CASSTGQLNYGYTF

d_gene: TRBD1
abundance: -
v_gene: TRBV6-2/TRBV6-3
j_gene: TRBJ1-5
CDR3nt: TGTGCCAGCAGTGGGACAGGGGATCAGCCCCAGCATTTT
CDR3aa: CASSGTGDQPQHF

d_gene: TRBD2
abundance: -
v_gene: TRBV7-2
j_gene: TRBJ2-1
CDR3nt: TGTGCCAGCAGCTTAGATTTAGCGGGGGGGATATTCTTC
CDR3aa: CASSLDLAGGIFF

d_gene: TRBD2
abundance: -
v_gene: TRBV4-3
j_gene: TRBJ2-5
CDR3nt: TGCGCCAGCAGCCAGAGACTAGCGGCGGAAGGAGAGACCCAGTACTTC
CDR3aa: CASSQRLAAEGETQYF

d_gene: -
abundance: once
v_gene: TRBV7-9
j_gene: TRBJ1-1
CDR3nt: TGTGCCAGCAGCTTATCGGCGGACACTGAAGCTTTCTTT
CDR3aa: CASSLSADTEAFF

d_gene: -
abundance: few
v_gene: TRBV6-1
j_gene: TRBJ1-5
CDR3nt: TGTGCCAGCAGTTCCAGGGGAGATAGCAATCAGCCCCAGCATTTT
CDR3aa: CASSSRGDSNQPQHF

d_gene: TRBD1
abundance: -
v_gene: TRBV6-5
j_gene: TRBJ1-1
CDR3nt: TGTGCCAGCAGTTACACAGGACAGGGGGCTGAAGCTTTCTTT
CDR3aa: CASSYTGQGAEAFF

d_gene: TRBD2
abundance: -
v_gene: TRBV4-1
j_gene: TRBJ2-3
CDR3nt: TGCGCCAGCAGCCAAGCTAGCGGCTCTAGCACAGATACGCAGTATTTT
CDR3aa: CASSQASGSSTDTQYF

d_gene: -
abundance: -
v_gene: TRBV19
j_gene: TRBJ1-1
CDR3nt: TGTGCCAGTGTTAACAGCTTTATGAACACTGAAGCTTTCTTT
CDR3aa: CASVNSFMNTEAFF

d_gene: TRBD2
abundance: -
v_gene: TRBV27
j_gene: TRBJ2-1
CDR3nt: TGTGCCAGCAGTTCCCTAGCGGGATCTAACAATGAGCAGTTCTTC
CDR3aa: CASSSLAGSNNEQFF

d_gene: -
abundance: -
v_gene: TRBV28
j_gene: TRBJ2-7
CDR3nt: TGTGCCAGCAGTTTGATTCAGGCGGGCAACGAGCAGTACTTC
CDR3aa: CASSLIQAGNEQYF

d_gene: -
abundance: -
v_gene: TRBV19
j_gene: TRBJ1-5
CDR3nt: TGTGCCAGTACAACATGGACCGGGGGAAATCAGCCCCAGCATTTT
CDR3aa: CASTTWTGGNQPQHF

d_gene: TRBD2
abundance: -
v_gene: TRBV7-2
j_gene: TRBJ2-3
CDR3nt: TGTGCCAGCAGCGGTCTAGCGGGGGGCCAGCTACGCACAGATACGCAGTATTTT
CDR3aa: CASSGLAGGQLRTDTQYF

d_gene: TRBD2
abundance: -
v_gene: TRBV7-9
j_gene: TRBJ2-7
CDR3nt: TGTGCCAGCAGCCTTGGTGGTGGGAGGGTGGCGTACGAGCAGTACTTC
CDR3aa: CASSLGGGRVAYEQYF

d_gene: TRBD1
abundance: -
v_gene: TRBV28
j_gene: TRBJ1-4
CDR3nt: TGTGCCAGCAGTTTTGGACCCCCGGGGACAGGGGAAGTTAATGAAAAACTGTTTTTT
CDR3aa: CASSFGPPGTGEVNEKLFF

d_gene: -
abundance: -
v_gene: TRBV20-1
j_gene: TRBJ1-1
CDR3nt: TGCAGTGCTAGTGGGGGGGGTACCCTGAACACTGAAGCTTTCTTT
CDR3aa: CSASGGGTLNTEAFF

d_gene: -
abundance: few
v_gene: TRBV6-5
j_gene: TRBJ2-2
CDR3nt: TGTGCCAGCAGTTATGGGCTAAACACCGGGGAGCTGTTTTTT
CDR3aa: CASSYGLNTGELFF